These 2 T cell receptor beta chains originate from one sample sequenced in a study of Graves' ophthalmopathy and Graves' hyperthyroidism. Amplified material comprised TCR beta CDR3 regions derived from RNA transcripts. First-round RT-PCR relied on HTBI primers, and a second-round multiplex PCR came next. One entry per CDR3 protein, called by TCRdb with MiXCR from the multiplex PCR reads. The top ten hold around 10% of the sample, which has 1 million to 1.3 million distinct CDR3 sequences, less than 45% seen once. Sequenced sample: peripheral blood or thyroid tissue (not recorded which). These receptors were collected from an adult man with Graves' hyperthyroidism.

In this sample, this clonotype turned up many times. The J gene is TRBJ1-2, the V gene TRBV2; D not certain. Germline V gene lookup returns CDR1 SNHLY and CDR2 FYNNEI. Trimming removed 7 bases at V and 4 bases at J, with 19 bases between. The CDR3 has 15 residues. CDR3 loop: CASKSADPVPYGYTF. The CDR3 bases are TGTGCCAGCAAATCCGCGGACCCCGTACCCTATGGCTACACCTTC.

This clonotype was picked up one time. Relative to the germline gene, one junction end is altered; a read error may explain this. V gene TRBV12-3 or TRBV12-4 combines with J gene TRBJ1-5; D perhaps matches TRBD1 (5 bases). The CDR3 is 16 amino acids. The CDR3 loop is CASSLETGPAGQPEHF. CDR3 DNA sequence: TGTGCCAGCAGTTTAGAAACGGGGCCAGCTGGTCAGCCCGAGCATTTT.